The present T cell receptor (beta chain) was sequenced within a study of cytomegalovirus exposure and HLA in healthy donors. Findings of the study overall: A few of the chains that were CMV-associated were confirmed in vitro to be specific for CMV antigens. The authors later found TCR association rates varying by HLA locus, with DRB1 most and HLA-C fewest. A later analysis found most CMV-associated TCR beta chains apparently HLA-restricted.

Vbeta (60) and Jbeta (13) primers were used in the PCR. Sequencing was performed with immunoSEQ multiplex PCR; in TCRdb, only in-frame clones are kept and a portion is missing. The profile shows about 130,000 clones, approximately 75% of them singletons. As for this clone: Its antigen is not known.

This CDR3 comprises 15 residues. The V end was cut by 0 bases, the J end by 3 bases, with 12 bases between. Germline assignment: CDR1 SGHRS and CDR2 YFSETQ. The chain recombines TRBV5-1 with TRBJ1-1, with D tentatively TRBD1 (5 bases). The sequencing input was PBMCs. The clonotype was recovered from a woman in her thirties or forties in good health and CMV-seropositive. This chain's CDR3 is CASSLGQGFDTEAFF. The CDR3 coding sequence is TGCGCCAGCAGCTTGGGGCAGGGTTTTGACACTGAAGCTTTCTTT.